These 17 T cell receptor beta chains originate from one sample sequenced in a study of CXCR3-negative and CXCR3-positive naive CD8 T cells. The study made its TRB cDNA libraries by 5' RACE, adding UMI labels. From the 5' RACE reads, TCRdb lists one entry per CDR3 protein and no DNA. In total, the table holds some 66,000 distinct CDR3 sequences. The specimen was naive CXCR3- CD8+ T cells from blood. Subset described: CD45RO-CCR7+CD27+CD95- naive CD8+ T cells lacking CXCR3 (TNR3-). Source of these receptors: a human donor in good health. Some clones in this sample may be carry-over from other donors' samples.

The chain carries TRBV7-3 and TRBJ1-1; there is no DNA to check the TCRdb D call of TRBD1. The V gene's germline CDR1 is SGHTA and CDR2 FQGTGA. This CDR3 has 14 amino acids. This chain's CDR3 is CASSPQTGGTEAFF.

The rearrangement links TRBV7-6 to TRBJ2-1. The CDR3 extends over 17 amino acids. CDR1 SGHVS and CDR2 FNYEAQ come from the germline V gene. The CDR3 loop is CASSLVPPGELYNEQFF. Using reference TRBV7-6 and TRBJ2-1 for the parts outside the CDR3, the full variable domain is GAGVSQSPRYKVTKRGQDVALRCDPISGHVSLYWYRQALGQGPEFLTYFNYEAQQDKSGLPNDRFSAERPEGSISTLTIQRTEQRDSAMYRCASSLVPPGELYNEQFFGPGTRLTVL.

V usage is TRBV28 and J usage is TRBJ2-5; TCRdb's D gene call, TRBD1, goes unchecked for lack of DNA. The germline V gene has CDR1 MDHEN and CDR2 SYDVKM. This CDR3 region has 18 residues. CDR3 region: CASIPTPWQVQLQETQYF.

V is TRBV7-6 and J is TRBJ2-7; TCRdb names TRBD1, which stays unverified in the absence of DNA. The CDR3 totals 15 residues. Germline V gene data show CDR1 as SGHVS and CDR2 as FNYEAQ. The CDR3 sequence is CASSLAPRGGDEQYF.

The chain couples TRBV7-9 to TRBJ2-1. Germline V CDR1 and CDR2: SEHNR, FQNEAQ (reference sequence). The CDR3 is 17 amino acids. CDR3 sequence: CASSNSSRLLWYNEQFF.

The chain recombines TRBV12-3 or TRBV12-4 with TRBJ2-3. CDR3 length equals 12 residues. The CDR3 region is CASSSRLDTQYF.

Here the CDR3 reads CASSQGQAKETQYF. V is TRBV4-1 and J is TRBJ2-5; TCRdb outputs TRBD1, but without DNA this stays unchecked. Germline CDR1 MGHRA, CDR2 YSYEKL. The CDR3 sequence is 14 residues long.

The V and J genes are TRBV12-3 or TRBV12-4 and TRBJ2-1; absent DNA, TCRdb's TRBD1 call cannot be checked. This CDR3 spans 16 amino acids. CDR3 amino acids: CASSFPGTGYYNEQFF.

This rearrangement joins TRBV13 to TRBJ1-5; TCRdb proposes TRBD1, but this gene call is untestable without DNA. The CDR3 is 13 residues long. Germline V gene data show CDR1 as PRHDT and CDR2 as FYEKMQ (reference sequence). The CDR3 sequence: CASTQGPGQPQHF.

The chain joins TRBV7-9 to TRBJ2-4; TCRdb reports TRBD2, a call that lacks DNA to check it against. In germline, CDR1 is SEHNR, CDR2 FQNEAQ (reference sequence). The CDR3 is 15 residues long. The CDR3 region is CASSRYTSAGNIQYF.

The gene calls are TRBV29-1 and TRBJ2-2. The length of the CDR3 is 12 residues. Germline V gene lookup returns CDR1 SQVTM and CDR2 ANQGSEA. The CDR3 here is CSVVRGTGELFF.

The gene calls are TRBV7-8 and TRBJ2-3. CDR1 and CDR2 (germline): SGHVS, FQNEAQ. The CDR3 length is 14 residues. CDR3: CASRRFRGTDTQYF.

The J gene is TRBJ2-1, the V gene TRBV19; the D gene TCRdb calls, TRBD1, cannot be checked with no DNA. Germline CDR1 and CDR2: LNHDA and SQIVND (reference sequence). The CDR3 sequence is 16 residues long. CDR3 region: CASSIGGRGMECEQFF. The entire variable domain, with the rest obtained from reference TRBV19 and TRBJ2-1, is as follows: DGGITQSPKYLFRKEGQNVTLSCEQNLNHDAMYWYRQDPGQGLRLIYYSQIVNDFQKGDIAEGYSVSREKKESFPLTVTSAQKNPTAFYLCASSIGGRGMECEQFFGPGTRLTVL.

This chain joins TRBV10-2 and TRBJ2-7; TCRdb names TRBD2, which stays unverified in the absence of DNA. This CDR3 spans 13 amino acids. The germline gives CDR1 WSHSY, CDR2 SAAADI. CDR3 residues: CASSEWSSTEQYF.

J is TRBJ1-3 and V is TRBV7-8; TCRdb proposes TRBD1, but this gene call is untestable without DNA. Per the germline V gene, CDR1 is SGHVS and CDR2 is FQNEAQ. This CDR3 comprises 17 residues. Here the CDR3 reads CASSLRAGTSSGNTIYF.

V usage is TRBV11-2 and J usage is TRBJ2-1; TCRdb's D call of TRBD1 is untestable without DNA. CDR3 length: 15 residues. CDR1 and CDR2 from the germline V gene are SGHAT and FQNNGV. CDR3 residues: CASSRGQGPYNEQFF.

The rearrangement joins TRBV4-2 to TRBJ2-3; TCRdb calls TRBD2, which cannot be checked without DNA. The CDR3 loop spans 14 amino acids. The germline gives CDR1 LGHNA, CDR2 YNFKEQ. This CDR3 is CASSGTSDTDTQYF.